The 14 T cell receptor beta chains in this list originate from one sample, sequenced in a study of blood T cell repertoires in COVID-19. The assay was immunoSEQ multiplex PCR, and TCRdb's table has in-frame clones only and misses some. This table holds more than 50,000 clones, around 90% found once. Sequenced sample: peripheral blood. The origin of the receptors is a man aged 55 to 70 with active COVID-19.

The V call is TRBV5-1, the J call TRBJ1-1, with 7 bases that match TRBD1. Germline loops: CDR1 SGHRS, CDR2 YFSETQ. The CDR3 extends over 15 amino acids. The J segment lost 8 bases and the V segment lost 1 base, leaving 11 bases of the junction unmatched. CDR3 sequence (DNA): TGCGCCAGCAGCTTGTATGGAGGGGGCGGACTAGAAGCTTTCTTT. It is translated as CASSLYGGGGLEAFF.

The genes are TRBV6-6 and TRBJ1-2; TRBD1 aligns across 8 bases. Looked up from germline, CDR1 is MNHNY and CDR2 is SVGAGI (reference sequence). V was pared by 7 bases and J by 6 bases, with 19 bases of the junction left unmatched. The CDR3 has 17 residues. The CDR3: CASKRSPFPGTGHGYTF. CDR3 coding DNA: TGTGCCAGCAAACGATCCCCATTCCCCGGGACAGGACATGGCTACACCTTC.

This sequence joins TRBV6-6 and TRBJ1-5; D not certain. The V end was cut by 0 bases, the J end by 4 bases, with 10 bases between. This CDR3 region has 15 residues. Germline values: CDR1 MNHNY, CDR2 SVGAGI (reference sequence). The CDR3 here is CASSYSVRGNQPQHF. Here the CDR3 DNA reads TGTGCCAGCAGTTACTCGGTACGCGGGAATCAGCCCCAGCATTTT.

This clone has only a few counts. The V and J genes are TRBV30 and TRBJ2-7; 7 bases align to TRBD1. J was trimmed by 4 bases and V by 3 bases; bases with no gene match: 12. From germline, CDR1 is GTSNPN and CDR2 SVGIG (reference sequence). This CDR3 has 15 residues. The CDR3 spells CAWRKDRFLGYEQYF. CDR3 DNA: TGTGCCTGGAGGAAGGACAGGTTCCTTGGGTACGAGCAGTACTTC.

This chain links TRBV7-2 with TRBJ2-3; D is ambiguous. This CDR3 is built from 16 residues. Germline CDR1 SGHTA, CDR2 FQGNSA. V lost 5 bases to trimming and J lost 0 bases, with 15 bases between them. The DNA of the CDR3 is TGTGCCAGCAGCCCCAAGGTGGCGGCTAGCACAGATACGCAGTATTTT. Its protein is CASSPKVAASTDTQYF.

V is TRBV5-5 and J is TRBJ1-4; D may be TRBD1 (5 bases). The CDR3 consists of 15 residues. V was trimmed by 5 bases and J by 5 bases, leaving 16 bases between them. Germline V gene lookup returns CDR1 SGHKS and CDR2 YYEKEE (reference sequence). DNA of the CDR3: TGTGCCAGCAGTCCCTGGGGGGAGAGGAATGAAAAACTGTTTTTT. Its translation is CASSPWGERNEKLFF.

The V gene is TRBV5-1, the J gene TRBJ1-1; no clear D gene. There are 14 residues in the CDR3. V was cut by 4 bases and J by 0 bases, with 10 bases left in between. The V gene's germline CDR1 is SGHRS and CDR2 YFSETQ. The CDR3 DNA reads TGCGCCAGCAGCCTTAATACTTTGAACACTGAAGCTTTCTTT. Amino acids: CASSLNTLNTEAFF.

This chain joins TRBV3-1 (or the pseudogene TRBV3-2) and TRBJ1-2; D may be TRBD1 (6 bases). The CDR3 length is 12 residues. The germline V gene has CDR1 LGHDT and CDR2 YNNKEL (reference sequence). Trimming took 4 bases from V and 4 from J, leaving 7 bases between them. In DNA form, the CDR3 reads TGTGCCAGCAGCCCGGACAGCTATGGCTACACCTTC. As protein: CASSPDSYGYTF.

The J gene is TRBJ1-1, the V gene TRBV7-2; 7 nucleotides line up with TRBD1. The CDR3 has 13 amino acids. V trimming: 5 bases; J trimming: 10 bases; junction bases outside the gene matches: 10. Germline V gene data show CDR1 as SGHTA and CDR2 as FQGNSA. The DNA for the CDR3 is TGTGCCAGCAGCACGAGGGGGCGGGGACCAGCTTTCTTT. Its translation is CASSTRGRGPAFF.

The chain has TRBV5-6 and TRBJ1-6; D gene ambiguous. Germline V CDR1 and CDR2: SGHDT, YYEEEE. The germline V and J ends were trimmed by 1 base and 4 bases, with 9 bases remaining between them. The CDR3 consists of 15 residues. CDR3 in amino acids: CASSLRRGYNSPLHF. The CDR3 coding sequence is TGTGCCAGCAGCTTGCGACGAGGGTATAATTCACCCCTCCACTTT.

V gene TRBV6-5 combines with J gene TRBJ2-1; 10 nucleotides match TRBD2. V gave up 3 bases and J gave up 3 bases; unmatched junction bases: 5. The CDR3 contains 16 residues. Germline CDR1 MNHEY, CDR2 SVGAGI. The CDR3 DNA is TGTGCCAGCAGTTATCTAGCGGGAGATTACTACAATGAGCAGTTCTTC. This sequence encodes CASSYLAGDYYNEQFF.

Notes on this clone: An end of the junction differs from the germline gene, which may be a read error. The chain carries TRBV5-8 and TRBJ2-7; D is possibly TRBD2 (5 bases). The CDR3 runs 12 residues. Germline V lookup: CDR1 SGHTS, CDR2 YDEGEE. CDR3 bases: TGTGCCAGCAGCTTGGTTGGTGCCCCGGGGAGATTC. Residues: CASSLVGAPGRF.

The rearrangement joins TRBV3-1 (or the pseudogene TRBV3-2) to TRBJ1-2; D may be TRBD1 (6 bases). CDR1 is LGHDT, CDR2 YNNKEL, per germline (reference sequence). The CDR3 totals 16 residues. The V end was cut by 1 base, the J end by 1 base, with 13 bases between. The CDR3 region has the DNA TGTGCCAGCAGCCAAGGGACAGAAACTCTTAACTATGGCTACACCTTC. The encoded protein is CASSQGTETLNYGYTF.

This clone has more than one count but fewer than ten. The chain uses TRBV7-9 and TRBJ1-5; no definite D call. V was trimmed by 2 bases and J by 7 bases, leaving 12 bases between them. CDR1 SEHNR and CDR2 FQNEAQ come from the germline V gene (reference sequence). The CDR3 sequence is 14 residues long. Here the CDR3 reads CASSLRETSQPQHF. CDR3 sequence (DNA): TGTGCCAGCAGCTTAAGAGAAACGTCCCAGCCCCAGCATTTT.